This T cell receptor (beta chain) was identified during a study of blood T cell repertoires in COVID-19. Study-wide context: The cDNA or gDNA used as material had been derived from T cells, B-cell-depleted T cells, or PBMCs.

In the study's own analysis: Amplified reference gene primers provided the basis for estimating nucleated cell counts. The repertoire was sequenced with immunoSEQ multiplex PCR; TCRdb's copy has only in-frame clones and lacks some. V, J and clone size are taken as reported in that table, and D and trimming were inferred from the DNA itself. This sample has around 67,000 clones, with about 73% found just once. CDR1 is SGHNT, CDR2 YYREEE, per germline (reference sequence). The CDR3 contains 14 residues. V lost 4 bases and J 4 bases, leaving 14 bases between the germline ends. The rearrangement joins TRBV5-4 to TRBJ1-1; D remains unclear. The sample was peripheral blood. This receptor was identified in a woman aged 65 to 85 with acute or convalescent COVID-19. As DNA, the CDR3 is TGTGCCAGCAGCCGGGGAGGGAGTGGCACTGAAGCTTTCTTT. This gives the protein CASSRGGSGTEAFF.